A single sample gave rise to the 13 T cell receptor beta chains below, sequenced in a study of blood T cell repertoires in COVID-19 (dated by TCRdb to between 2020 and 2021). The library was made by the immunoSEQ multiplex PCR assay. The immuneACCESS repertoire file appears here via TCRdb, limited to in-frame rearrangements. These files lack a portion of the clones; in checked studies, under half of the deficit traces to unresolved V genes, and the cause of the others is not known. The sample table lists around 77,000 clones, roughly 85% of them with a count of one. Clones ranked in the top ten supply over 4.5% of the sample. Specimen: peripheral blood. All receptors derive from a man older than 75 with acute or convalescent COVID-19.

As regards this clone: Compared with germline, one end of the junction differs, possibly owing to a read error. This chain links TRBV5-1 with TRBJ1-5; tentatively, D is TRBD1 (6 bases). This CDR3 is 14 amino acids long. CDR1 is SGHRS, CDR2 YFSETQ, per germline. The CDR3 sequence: CASSLDSSNQPQHF. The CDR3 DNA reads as TGCGCCAGCAGTTTGGACAGTAGCAATCAGCCCCAGCATTTT.

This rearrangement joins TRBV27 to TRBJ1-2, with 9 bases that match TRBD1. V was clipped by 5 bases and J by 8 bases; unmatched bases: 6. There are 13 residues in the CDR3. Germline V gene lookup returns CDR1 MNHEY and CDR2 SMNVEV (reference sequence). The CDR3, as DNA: TGTGCCAGCAGTCTGCGGACAGGGGCCGGCTACACCTTC. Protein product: CASSLRTGAGYTF.

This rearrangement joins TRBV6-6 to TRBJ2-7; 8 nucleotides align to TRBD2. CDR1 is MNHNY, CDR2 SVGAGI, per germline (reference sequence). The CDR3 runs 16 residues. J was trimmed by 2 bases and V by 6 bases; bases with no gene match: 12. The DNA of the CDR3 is TGTGCCAGCAGATCCCACTCGGGGGGGCGTACCTACGAGCAGTACTTC. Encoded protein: CASRSHSGGRTYEQYF.

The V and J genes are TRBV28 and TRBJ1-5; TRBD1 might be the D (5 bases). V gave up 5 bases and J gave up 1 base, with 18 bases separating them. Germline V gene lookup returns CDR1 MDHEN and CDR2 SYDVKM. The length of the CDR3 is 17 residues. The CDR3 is CASSPPGRVRSNQPQHF. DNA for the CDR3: TGTGCCAGCAGTCCCCCGGGCAGGGTTCGGAGCAATCAGCCCCAGCATTTT.

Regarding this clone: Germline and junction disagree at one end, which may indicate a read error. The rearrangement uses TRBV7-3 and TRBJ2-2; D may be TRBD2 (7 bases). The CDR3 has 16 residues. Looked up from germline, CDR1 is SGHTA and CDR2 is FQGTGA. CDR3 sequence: CASSGPGGAGAGELFF. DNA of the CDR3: TGCGCCAGCAGCGGCCCTGGGGGGGCGGGGGCCGGGGAGCTGTTTTTT.

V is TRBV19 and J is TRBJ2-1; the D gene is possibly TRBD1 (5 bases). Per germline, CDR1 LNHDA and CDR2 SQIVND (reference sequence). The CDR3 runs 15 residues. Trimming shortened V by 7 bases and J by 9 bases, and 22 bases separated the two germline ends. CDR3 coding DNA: TGTGCCAGTACTGCCGACATTACAGGTGTTGGTGAGCAGTTCTTC. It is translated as CASTADITGVGEQFF.

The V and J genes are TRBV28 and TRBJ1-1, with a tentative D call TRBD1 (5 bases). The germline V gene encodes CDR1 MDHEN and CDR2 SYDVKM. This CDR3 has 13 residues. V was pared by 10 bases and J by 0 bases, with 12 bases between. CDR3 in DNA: TGTGCCACCTGGCGGGGCTTGAACACTGAAGCTTTCTTT. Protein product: CATWRGLNTEAFF.

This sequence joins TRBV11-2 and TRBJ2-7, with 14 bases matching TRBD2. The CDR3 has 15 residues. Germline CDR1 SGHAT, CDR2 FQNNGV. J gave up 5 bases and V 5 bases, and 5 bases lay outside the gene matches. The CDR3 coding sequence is TGTGCCAGCAGCCTCCCGGGACTAGCGGGAGACGAGCAGTACTTC. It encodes CASSLPGLAGDEQYF.

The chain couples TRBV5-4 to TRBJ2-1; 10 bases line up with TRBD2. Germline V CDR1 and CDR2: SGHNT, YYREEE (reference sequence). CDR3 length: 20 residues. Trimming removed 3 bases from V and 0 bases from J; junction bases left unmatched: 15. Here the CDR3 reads CASSSRGAGGAYPSYNEQFF. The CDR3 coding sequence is TGTGCCAGCAGCTCTCGGGGAGCGGGGGGGGCGTACCCCTCCTACAATGAGCAGTTCTTC.

CDR3: CASSQVQMREAFF. In DNA, the CDR3 is TGTGCCAGCAGCCAAGTCCAAATGCGTGAAGCTTTCTTT. The chain couples TRBV14 to TRBJ1-1, with D unclear. CDR3 length: 13 amino acids. Trimming shortened V by 1 base and J by 7 bases, and 10 bases separated the two germline ends. Germline-derived CDR1 and CDR2 are SGHDN and FVKESK.

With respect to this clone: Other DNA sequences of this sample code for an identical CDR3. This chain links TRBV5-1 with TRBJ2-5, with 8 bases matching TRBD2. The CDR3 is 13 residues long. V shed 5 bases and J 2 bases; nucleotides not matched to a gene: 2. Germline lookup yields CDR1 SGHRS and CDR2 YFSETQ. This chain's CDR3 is CASSPGGQETQYF. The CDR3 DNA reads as TGCGCCAGCAGTCCGGGGGGGCAAGAGACCCAGTACTTC. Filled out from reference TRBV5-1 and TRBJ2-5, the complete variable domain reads KAGVTQTPRYLIKTRGQQVTLSCSPISGHRSVSWYQQTPGQGLQFLFEYFSETQRNKGNFPGRFSGRQFSNSRSEMNVSTLELGDSALYLCASSPGGQETQYFGPGTRLLVL.

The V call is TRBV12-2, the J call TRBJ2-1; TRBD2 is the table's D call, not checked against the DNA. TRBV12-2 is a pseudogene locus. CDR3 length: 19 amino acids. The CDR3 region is CASRFAAGLDYHYYNEQFF. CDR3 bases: TGTGCAAGTCGCTTTGCGGCGGGATTAGACTATCATTACTACAATGAGCAGTTCTTC.

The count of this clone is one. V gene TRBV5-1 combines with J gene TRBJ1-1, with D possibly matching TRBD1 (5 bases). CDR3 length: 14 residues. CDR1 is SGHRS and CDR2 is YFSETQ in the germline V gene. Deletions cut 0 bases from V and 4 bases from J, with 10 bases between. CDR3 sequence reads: CASSLVGEGTEAFF. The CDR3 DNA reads TGCGCCAGCAGCTTGGTGGGGGAGGGCACTGAAGCTTTCTTT.